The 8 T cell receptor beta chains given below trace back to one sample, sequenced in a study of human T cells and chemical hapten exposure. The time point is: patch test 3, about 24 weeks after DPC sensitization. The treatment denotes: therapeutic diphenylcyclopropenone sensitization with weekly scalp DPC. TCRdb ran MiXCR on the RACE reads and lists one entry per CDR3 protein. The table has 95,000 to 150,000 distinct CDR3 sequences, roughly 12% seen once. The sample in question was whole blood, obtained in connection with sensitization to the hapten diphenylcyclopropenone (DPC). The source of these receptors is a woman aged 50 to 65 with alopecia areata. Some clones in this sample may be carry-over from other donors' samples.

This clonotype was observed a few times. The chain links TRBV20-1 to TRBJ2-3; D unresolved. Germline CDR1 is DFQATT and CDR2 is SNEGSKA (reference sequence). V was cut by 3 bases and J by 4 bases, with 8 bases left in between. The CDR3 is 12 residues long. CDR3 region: CSARASPDTQYF. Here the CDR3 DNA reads TGCAGTGCTAGGGCTAGTCCAGATACGCAGTATTTT.

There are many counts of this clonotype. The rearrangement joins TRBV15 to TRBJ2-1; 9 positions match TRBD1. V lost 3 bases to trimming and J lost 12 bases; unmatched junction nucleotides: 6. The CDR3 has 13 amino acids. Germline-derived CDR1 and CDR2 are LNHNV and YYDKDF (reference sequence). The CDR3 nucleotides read TGTGCCACCAGCAGGGTCGGACAGGGGACGCAGTTCTTC. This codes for CATSRVGQGTQFF.

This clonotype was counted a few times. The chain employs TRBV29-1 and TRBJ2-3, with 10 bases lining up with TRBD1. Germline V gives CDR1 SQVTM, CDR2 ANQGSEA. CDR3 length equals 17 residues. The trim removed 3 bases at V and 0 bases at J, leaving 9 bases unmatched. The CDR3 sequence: CSVDLPGQGPSTDTQYF. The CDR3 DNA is TGCAGCGTTGATCTACCGGGACAGGGGCCGAGCACAGATACGCAGTATTTT.

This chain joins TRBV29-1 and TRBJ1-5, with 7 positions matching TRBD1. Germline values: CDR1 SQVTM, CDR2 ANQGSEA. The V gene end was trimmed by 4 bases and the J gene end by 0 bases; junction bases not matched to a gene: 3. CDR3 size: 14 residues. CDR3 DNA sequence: TGCAGCGTTGGAGAGGGGGCTAGCAATCAGCCCCAGCATTTT. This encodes CSVGEGASNQPQHF. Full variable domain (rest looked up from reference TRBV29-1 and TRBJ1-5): SAVISQKPSRDICQRGTSLTIQCQVDSQVTMMFWYRQQPGQSLTLIATANQGSEATYESGFVIDKFPISRPNLTFSTLTVSNMSPEDSSIYLCSVGEGASNQPQHFGDGTRLSIL.

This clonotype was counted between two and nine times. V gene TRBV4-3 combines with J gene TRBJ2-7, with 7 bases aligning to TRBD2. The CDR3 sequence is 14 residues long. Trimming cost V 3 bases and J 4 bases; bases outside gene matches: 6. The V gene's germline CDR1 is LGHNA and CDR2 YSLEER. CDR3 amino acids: CASSHSAGQYEQYF. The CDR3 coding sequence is TGCGCCAGCAGCCACTCAGCGGGGCAGTACGAGCAGTACTTC.

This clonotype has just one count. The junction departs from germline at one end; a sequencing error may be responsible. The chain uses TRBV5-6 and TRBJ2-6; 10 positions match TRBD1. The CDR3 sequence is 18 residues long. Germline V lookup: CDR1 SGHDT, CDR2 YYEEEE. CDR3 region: CVSSYPTGGISGANVLTF. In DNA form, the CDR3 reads TGTGTCAGCAGCTACCCGACAGGGGGCATTTCTGGGGCCAACGTCCTGACTTTC.

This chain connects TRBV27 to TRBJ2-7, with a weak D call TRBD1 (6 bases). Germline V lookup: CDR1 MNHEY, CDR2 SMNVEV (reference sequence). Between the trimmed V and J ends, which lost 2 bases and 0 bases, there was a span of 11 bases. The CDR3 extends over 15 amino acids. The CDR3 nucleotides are TGTGCCAGCAGTTTAGCTAGACAGGCCTCCTACGAGCAGTACTTC. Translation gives CASSLARQASYEQYF.

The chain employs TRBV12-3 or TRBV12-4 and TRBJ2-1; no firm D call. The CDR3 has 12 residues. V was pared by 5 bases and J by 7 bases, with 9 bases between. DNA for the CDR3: TGTGCCAGCAGTACCCAAGCAAATGAGCAGTTCTTC. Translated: CASSTQANEQFF.